This TCR beta chain was sequenced in a study of shared clonotypes between healthy human individuals. Points from the study as a whole: Larger estimated richness was generally recorded for naive subsets relative to memory subsets. There were few donors, and this limited the genetic and exposure-history diversity represented.

Profiling relied on immunoSEQ multiplex PCR, and the TCRdb table lists in-frame clones only, not all of them. The sample holds about 330,000 clones, approximately 74% seen once. The V segment lost 4 bases and the J segment 4 bases; nucleotides outside the gene matches: 9. Germline CDR1 is SGHAT and CDR2 is FQNNGV. The CDR3 contains 16 residues. With respect to this clone: Antigen unknown.

The rearrangement links TRBV11-2 to TRBJ2-7; 11 bases map to TRBD2. The material sequenced was memory CD4+ T cells sorted from blood. This sample's subset: CD45RA-negative fraction. This sequence was found in a man younger than 45 in good health. CDR3 in DNA: TGTGCCAGCAGCTCGATAGCGGGAGGGCCTCCGTACGAGCAGTACTTC. As protein: CASSSIAGGPPYEQYF.